This TCR beta chain derives from a study of blood T cell repertoires in COVID-19. TCRdb keeps only in-frame clones here, not all; method: immunoSEQ multiplex PCR. Found here are some 300,000 clones, about 88% of them singletons; the top ten hold more than 0.8%. Those who participated ranged in age from roughly 18 to 90 years and resided in 20 to 30 US areas. The study assigned cohorts using participant-reported clinical history. V lost 3 bases and J lost 6, with 11 bases in between. This CDR3 is 13 amino acids long. Germline CDR1 GTSNPN, CDR2 SVGIG (reference sequence). V gene TRBV30 combines with J gene TRBJ2-2; tentative D call: TRBD1 (5 bases). This receptor was identified in a woman between 25 and 40 years old who had recovered from COVID-19. The sample was PBMCs or T cells enriched from blood (not recorded which). The CDR3 is CAWSPSRAGELFF. The CDR3 DNA reads as TGTGCCTGGAGCCCCTCCAGGGCCGGGGAGCTGTTTTTT.